What follows are 22 T cell receptor beta chains derived from one specimen sequenced in a study of T cell responses to AZD1222 COVID-19 vaccine. Only in-frame clones appear in the TCRdb table, and some are missing; sequencing was by immunoSEQ multiplex PCR. The repertoire has about 120,000 clones, 80% to 90% of them found once; the top ten carry around 3.1%. The material was peripheral blood, obtained on day 0 of AZD1222 vaccination. These receptor sequences come from an adult in good health.

V usage is TRBV7-2 and J usage is TRBJ2-5; 13 nucleotides agree with TRBD2. V trimming: 1 base; J trimming: 2 bases; junction bases outside the gene matches: 4. CDR3 length: 17 residues. CDR1 is SGHTA and CDR2 is FQGNSA in the germline V gene. CDR3 amino acids: CASSLVGTSGAQETQYF. The CDR3 coding sequence is TGTGCCAGCAGCTTAGTAGGGACTAGCGGGGCACAAGAGACCCAGTACTTC.

In its sample, this clone was seen once. This chain joins TRBV28 and TRBJ1-1, with D hard to call. In germline, CDR1 is MDHEN, CDR2 SYDVKM. This CDR3 is built from 13 residues. Between the trimmed V and J ends, which lost 6 bases and 1 base, there was a span of 9 bases. The CDR3 loop is CASRTQPNTEAFF. The CDR3 bases are TGTGCCAGCAGAACACAGCCGAACACTGAAGCTTTCTTT.

The chain links TRBV28 to TRBJ2-7, with a weak D call TRBD1 (6 bases). The CDR3 extends over 14 amino acids. Germline CDR1 is MDHEN and CDR2 is SYDVKM. V dropped 2 bases and J dropped 4 bases, with 12 bases sitting between them. CDR3 sequence reads: CASSLVGARYEQYF. The CDR3 DNA reads TGTGCCAGCAGTTTAGTGGGGGCGCGGTACGAGCAGTACTTC. Full variable domain (remainder filled in from reference TRBV28 and TRBJ2-7): DVKVTQSSRYLVKRTGEKVFLECVQDMDHENMFWYRQDPGLGLRLIYFSYDVKMKEKGDIPEGYSVSREKKERFSLILESASTNQTSMYLCASSLVGARYEQYFGPGTRLTVT.

The genes are TRBV6-5 and TRBJ1-4; the D gene is possibly TRBD1 (5 bases). The CDR3 is 13 residues long. Germline values: CDR1 MNHEY, CDR2 SVGAGI. V was trimmed by 8 bases and J by 5 bases, leaving 12 bases between them. CDR3 coding DNA: TGTGCCAGCTCTCGGGGGGTGAATGAAAAACTGTTTTTT. The encoded protein is CASSRGVNEKLFF.

The chain recombines TRBV7-2 with TRBJ1-2, with 7 bases fitting TRBD1. With V trimmed by 5 bases and J by 2 bases, 8 bases remained unmatched. Germline assignment: CDR1 SGHTA and CDR2 FQGNSA. This CDR3 is 15 amino acids long. The CDR3 bases are TGTGCCAGCAGCCGGGACAGCCACTCAAACTATGGCTACACCTTC. Translated: CASSRDSHSNYGYTF.

The rearrangement links TRBV6-2 or TRBV6-3 to TRBJ1-5, with 8 bases matching TRBD1. V trimming: 2 bases; J trimming: 2 bases; junction bases outside the gene matches: 11. The length of the CDR3 is 18 residues. Germline lookup yields CDR1 MNHEY and CDR2 SVGEGT. The CDR3 nucleotides read TGTGCCAGCAGTTACGAACGGACAGGGTACTATCGCAATCAGCCCCAGCATTTT. Translation: CASSYERTGYYRNQPQHF.

The rearrangement uses TRBV18 and TRBJ1-6; D gene uncertain. CDR3 size: 13 residues. Germline CDR1 and CDR2: KGHSH and LQKENI. V shed 6 bases and J shed 7 bases, with 10 bases lying between them. The CDR3 reads CASSPDQNSPLHF. The DNA for the CDR3 is TGTGCCAGCTCCCCGGACCAAAATTCACCCCTCCACTTT.

The V and J genes are TRBV6-6 and TRBJ2-3; D gene unclear. This CDR3 region has 13 residues. Germline V gene data show CDR1 as MNHNY and CDR2 as SVGAGI (reference sequence). V was shortened by 7 bases and J by 0 bases, with 8 bases between the two germline ends. The CDR3 sequence is CASTKDSTDTQYF. CDR3 coding DNA: TGTGCCAGCACAAAGGACAGCACAGATACGCAGTATTTT.

The rearrangement joins TRBV27 to TRBJ2-1; TRBD2 matches at 7 bases. CDR1 is MNHEY, CDR2 SMNVEV, per germline (reference sequence). This CDR3 spans 15 amino acids. The J segment lost 10 bases and the V segment lost 2 bases, leaving 11 bases of the junction unmatched. The CDR3 is CASSLGVGREGEQFF. Here the CDR3 DNA reads TGTGCCAGCAGTTTAGGGGTCGGCAGGGAGGGAGAGCAGTTCTTC.

The chain couples TRBV28 to TRBJ2-7; tentative D call: TRBD2 (6 bases). V was cut by 3 bases and J by 2 bases, with 8 bases left in between. Germline V gives CDR1 MDHEN, CDR2 SYDVKM. The CDR3 consists of 13 residues. CDR3 nucleotide sequence: TGTGCCAGCAGTTTTGGGACTGCCTACGAGCAGTACTTC. Amino acid sequence: CASSFGTAYEQYF.

The chain employs TRBV5-4 and TRBJ2-7; 11 bases line up with TRBD2. Germline V gene sequence: CDR1 SGHNT, CDR2 YYREEE (reference sequence). The CDR3 consists of 16 residues. V lost 4 bases to trimming and J lost 0 bases; unmatched junction nucleotides: 6. The CDR3 here is CASSPAGTSGSYEQYF. The CDR3 DNA follows: TGTGCCAGCAGCCCCGCCGGGACTAGCGGCTCCTACGAGCAGTACTTC. Full variable domain (missing parts from reference TRBV5-4 and TRBJ2-7): ETGVTQSPTHLIKTRGQQVTLRCSSQSGHNTVSWYQQALGQGPQFIFQYYREEENGRGNFPPRFSGLQFPNYSSELNVNALELDDSALYLCASSPAGTSGSYEQYFGPGTRLTVT.

The chain recombines TRBV9 with TRBJ1-2; no clear D gene. Trimming removed 3 bases from V and 4 bases from J, with 10 bases in between. The CDR3 runs to 13 residues. Germline assignment: CDR1 SGDLS and CDR2 YYNGEE. CDR3 in DNA: TGTGCCAGCAGCGCGGACGGAGCCTATGGCTACACCTTC. It encodes CASSADGAYGYTF.

The rearrangement joins TRBV10-3 to TRBJ2-2; possibly TRBD1 or TRBD2 for D (5 bases each). CDR1 is ENHRY, CDR2 SYGVKD, per germline. V was pared by 6 bases and J by 7 bases, with 9 bases between. This CDR3 contains 12 residues. DNA for the CDR3: TGTGCCATCAGCCGGGGCGACGGGGAGCTGTTTTTT. Translated, it gives CAISRGDGELFF.

This sequence joins TRBV19 and TRBJ2-5, with D unresolved. This CDR3 contains 11 residues. Trimming removed 1 base at V and 7 bases at J, with 4 bases between. The germline gives CDR1 LNHDA, CDR2 SQIVND (reference sequence). This CDR3 reads CASSIGGTQYF. DNA for the CDR3: TGTGCCAGTAGTATAGGCGGGACCCAGTACTTC.

This chain connects TRBV30 to TRBJ2-1; D is uncertain. Germline loops: CDR1 GTSNPN, CDR2 SVGIG (reference sequence). V lost 2 bases and J lost 4, with 6 bases in between. The CDR3 is 12 residues long. This CDR3 is CAWSPGYNEQFF. The CDR3 region has the DNA TGTGCCTGGAGTCCTGGGTACAATGAGCAGTTCTTC.

This clone was seen just once. This chain joins TRBV5-5 and TRBJ2-2; no clear D. This CDR3 has 15 amino acids. Trimming left V 4 bases short and J 6 bases short, with 16 bases between. Germline V gives CDR1 SGHKS, CDR2 YYEKEE (reference sequence). CDR3 sequence reads: CASSPGRLGAGELFF. CDR3 DNA: TGTGCCAGCAGCCCCGGGCGGCTTGGGGCCGGGGAGCTGTTTTTT.

This rearrangement joins TRBV2 to TRBJ2-7; D possibly corresponds to TRBD1 (6 bases). Per the germline V gene, CDR1 is SNHLY and CDR2 is FYNNEI. The germline V and J ends were trimmed by 8 bases and 0 bases, with 14 bases remaining between them. The length of the CDR3 is 14 residues. CDR3 region: CASLDRLISYEQYF. DNA for the CDR3: TGTGCCAGCTTAGACAGGTTAATCTCCTACGAGCAGTACTTC. Together with reference TRBV2 and TRBJ2-7, the CDR3 gives the full variable domain: EPEVTQTPSHQVTQMGQEVILRCVPISNHLYFYWYRQILGQKVEFLVSFYNNEISEKSEIFDDQFSVERPDGSNFTLKIRSTKLEDSAMYFCASLDRLISYEQYFGPGTRLTVT.

About this clone: Other DNA variants within this sample encode the same CDR3. The CDR3 region is CASSFDGNTEAFF. CDR3 sequence (DNA): TGTGCCAGCAGCTTCGACGGGAACACTGAAGCTTTCTTT. This chain connects TRBV7-3 to TRBJ1-1, with D hard to call. Germline V gives CDR1 SGHTA, CDR2 FQGTGA. V was pared by 3 bases and J by 1 base, with 6 bases between. The CDR3 is 13 residues long.

The CDR3, as DNA: TGTGCCAGCAGCTTGGGTGGCAGGGTCTACGAGCAGTACTTC. Translating it yields CASSLGGRVYEQYF. V is TRBV5-4 and J is TRBJ2-7, with D perhaps TRBD1 (5 bases). V lost 0 bases to trimming and J lost 3 bases, with 10 bases between them. CDR3 size: 14 residues. Per the germline V gene, CDR1 is SGHNT and CDR2 is YYREEE (reference sequence).

The chain couples TRBV9 to TRBJ2-5; TRBD2 is a possible D gene (6 bases). Germline assignment: CDR1 SGDLS and CDR2 YYNGEE. Trimming took 2 bases from V and 4 from J, leaving 9 bases between them. There are 13 residues in the CDR3. CDR3 nucleotides: TGTGCCAGCAGCGTTGGGACTCGAGAGACCCAGTACTTC. Translated: CASSVGTRETQYF. Together with reference TRBV9 and TRBJ2-5, the CDR3 gives the full variable domain: DSGVTQTPKHLITATGQRVTLRCSPRSGDLSVYWYQQSLDQGLQFLIQYYNGEERAKGNILERFSAQQFPDLHSELNLSSLELGDSALYFCASSVGTRETQYFGPGTRLLVL.

The V gene is TRBV5-4, the J gene TRBJ1-1; a possible D gene is TRBD1 (6 bases). The CDR3 spans 13 residues. Germline V lookup: CDR1 SGHNT, CDR2 YYREEE (reference sequence). Between the trimmed V and J ends, which lost 4 bases and 1 base, there was a span of 8 bases. The CDR3 DNA follows: TGTGCCAGCAGCGGGGACAAGAACACTGAAGCTTTCTTT. Encoded protein: CASSGDKNTEAFF.

The chain uses TRBV6-1 and TRBJ1-4, with D perhaps TRBD1 (5 bases). This CDR3 comprises 13 residues. CDR1 and CDR2 from the germline V gene are MNHNS and SASEGT. Trimming took off 2 bases at V and 5 bases at J, with 6 bases between the two ends. CDR3 nucleotide sequence: TGTGCCAGCAGTGAACGGGACAATGAAAAACTGTTTTTT. Translation: CASSERDNEKLFF.